This T cell receptor beta chain was documented in a study of cytomegalovirus exposure and HLA in healthy donors. The V and J ends lost 6 bases and 3 bases, in that order; junction bases with no gene match: 5. Germline lookup yields CDR1 MNHNS and CDR2 SASEGT. The CDR3 runs to 15 residues. Study-wide findings and caveats: A prior analysis recorded that most TCR beta V segments were productive about 87% or about 30% of the time. HLA-A and HLA-B allele assignments for most subjects were reportedly predicted accurately using TCR beta sequences.

The PCR used 60 Vbeta and 13 Jbeta primers. This table comes from immunoSEQ multiplex PCR, and its TCRdb copy is limited to in-frame clones, with some not included. The sample lists about 110,000 clones; approximately 80% were seen once. About this clone: What it binds is not known.

Sequenced material: PBMCs. This receptor was taken from a male donor in good health and CMV-seronegative. The chain has TRBV6-1 and TRBJ1-5, with 10 bases matching TRBD1. The DNA for the CDR3 is TGTGCCAGCAGCGAGGGACAGGGGATCAATCAGCCCCAGCATTTT. As protein: CASSEGQGINQPQHF.